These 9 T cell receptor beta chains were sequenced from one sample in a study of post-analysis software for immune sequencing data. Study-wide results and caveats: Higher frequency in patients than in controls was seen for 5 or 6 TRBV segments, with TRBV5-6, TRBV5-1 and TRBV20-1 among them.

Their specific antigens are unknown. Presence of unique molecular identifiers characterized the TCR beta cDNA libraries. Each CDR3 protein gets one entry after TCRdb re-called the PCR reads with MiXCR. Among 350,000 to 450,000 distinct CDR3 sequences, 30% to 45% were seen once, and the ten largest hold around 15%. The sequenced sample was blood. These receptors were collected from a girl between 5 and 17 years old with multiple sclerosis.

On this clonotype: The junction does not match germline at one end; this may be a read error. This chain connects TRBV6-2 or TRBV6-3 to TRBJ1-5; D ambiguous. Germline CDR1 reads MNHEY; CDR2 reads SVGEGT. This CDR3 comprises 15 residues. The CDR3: CAGSSHWQFDQPQHF. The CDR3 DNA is TGTGCCGGCAGCTCCCATTGGCAGTTTGATCAGCCCCAGCATTTT.

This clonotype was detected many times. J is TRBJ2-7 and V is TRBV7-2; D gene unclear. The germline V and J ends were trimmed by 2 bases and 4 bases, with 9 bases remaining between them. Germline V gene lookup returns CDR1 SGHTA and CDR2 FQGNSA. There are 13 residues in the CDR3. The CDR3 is CASSLLDKYEQYF. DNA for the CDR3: TGTGCCAGCAGCTTACTAGATAAATACGAGCAGTACTTC.

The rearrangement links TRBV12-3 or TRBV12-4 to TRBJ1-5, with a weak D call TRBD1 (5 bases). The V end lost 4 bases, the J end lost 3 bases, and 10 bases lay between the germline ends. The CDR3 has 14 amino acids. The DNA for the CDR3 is TGTGCCAGCAGTTCCCCCAGGGTCAATCAGCCCCAGCATTTT. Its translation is CASSSPRVNQPQHF.

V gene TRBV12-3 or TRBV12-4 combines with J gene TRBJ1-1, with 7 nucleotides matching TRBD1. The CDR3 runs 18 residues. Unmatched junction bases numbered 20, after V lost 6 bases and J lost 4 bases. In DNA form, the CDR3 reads TGTGCCAGCAGACGTTGGACAGGATTAAAAAAGAAGGGCACTGAAGCTTTCTTT. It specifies CASRRWTGLKKKGTEAFF.

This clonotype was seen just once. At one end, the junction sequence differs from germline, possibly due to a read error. The CDR3 nucleotides are TGCGGCGTTGGTGACAGGGGGCGCGGAGAGACCCAGTACTTC. Amino acids: CGVGDRGRGETQYF. The V call is TRBV29-1, the J call TRBJ2-5; 10 positions agree with TRBD1. CDR1 is SQVTM, CDR2 ANQGSEA, per germline. This CDR3 comprises 14 residues. The whole variable domain, remainder taken from reference TRBV29-1 and TRBJ2-5, is SAVISQKPSRDICQRGTSLTIQCQVDSQVTMMFWYRQQPGQSLTLIATANQGSEATYESGFVIDKFPISRPNLTFSTLTVSNMSPEDSSIYLCGVGDRGRGETQYFGPGTRLLVL.

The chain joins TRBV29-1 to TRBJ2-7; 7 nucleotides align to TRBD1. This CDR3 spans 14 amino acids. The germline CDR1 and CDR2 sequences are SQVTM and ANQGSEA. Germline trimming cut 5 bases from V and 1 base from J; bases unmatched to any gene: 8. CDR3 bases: TGCAGCGTTCTCCGACAGGGAGAGTCCTACGAGCAGTACTTC. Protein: CSVLRQGESYEQYF.

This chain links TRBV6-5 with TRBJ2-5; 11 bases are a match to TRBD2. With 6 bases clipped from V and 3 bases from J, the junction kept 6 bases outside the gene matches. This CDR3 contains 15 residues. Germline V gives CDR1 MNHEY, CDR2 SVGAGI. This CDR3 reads CASRMTSGEKETQYF. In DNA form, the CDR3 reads TGTGCCAGCAGGATGACTAGCGGGGAAAAAGAGACCCAGTACTTC.

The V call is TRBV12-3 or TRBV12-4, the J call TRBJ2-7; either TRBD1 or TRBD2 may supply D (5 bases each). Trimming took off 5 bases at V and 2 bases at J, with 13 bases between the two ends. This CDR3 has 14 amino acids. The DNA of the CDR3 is TGTGCCAGCAGTCCCCGGGACGGTCCCTACGAGCAGTACTTC. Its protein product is CASSPRDGPYEQYF.

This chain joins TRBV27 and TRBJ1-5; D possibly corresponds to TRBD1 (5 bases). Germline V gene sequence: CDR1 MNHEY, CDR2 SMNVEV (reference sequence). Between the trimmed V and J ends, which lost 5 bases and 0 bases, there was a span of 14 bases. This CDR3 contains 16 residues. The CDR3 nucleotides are TGTGCCAGCAGTCCCCGGGGCCCTTATAGCAATCAGCCCCAGCATTTT. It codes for CASSPRGPYSNQPQHF.